This T cell receptor beta chain came from a study of beta chain features in type 1 diabetes. Study findings and constraints: TCRB CDR3s were moderately but significantly shorter in Type 1 diabetes patients in all four CD4+ subsets.

Expressed TCRB transcripts were sequenced, since all the RNA that had been isolated was reverse transcribed. Libraries were prepared by immunoSEQ multiplex PCR; TCRdb keeps only in-frame clonotypes and omits some of them. The table records some 330,000 clones, 9.5% to 11% of them present only once. This clone was picked up a small number of times. The target antigen is unknown. The junction does not match germline at one end; this may be a read error. CDR3 length: 13 amino acids. Looked up from germline, CDR1 is SSHAT and CDR2 is FNYEAQ (reference sequence). This receptor was identified in a woman aged 25 to 39 in good health. What was sequenced was naive CD4+ T cells from blood. The chain employs TRBV7-7 and TRBJ2-2; D is undetermined. The CDR3 DNA sequence: TGTGCTAGCAGCTTACCCGGGACCGGGGAGCTGTTTTTT. Translated, it gives CASSLPGTGELFF.